The rows below give T cell receptor beta chains drawn from one sample of a study of neurological immune-mediated disorders. Via MiXCR, TCRdb re-called the 5' RACE reads, giving one row per CDR3 protein. The sample shows roughly 60,000 distinct CDR3 sequences, roughly 9.8% of them seen only once. The sequenced sample consisted of PBMCs. These receptors all come from a man aged 25 to 45 in good health. Both conserved end residues are part of each CDR3. The order of the fields is J gene, D gene, V gene, CDR3 protein. D genes are given only for firm matches.

J gene: TRBJ2-7; D gene: .; V gene: TRBV7-9; CDR3 protein: CASSWGYEQYF
J gene: TRBJ2-3; D gene: .; V gene: TRBV11-2; CDR3 protein: CASNLTDTQYF
J gene: TRBJ2-7; D gene: .; V gene: TRBV28; CDR3 protein: CASRPRQDEQYF
J gene: TRBJ2-1; D gene: .; V gene: TRBV7-2; CDR3 protein: CASSLSAGTYNEQFF
J gene: TRBJ1-2; D gene: TRBD1; V gene: TRBV28; CDR3 protein: CASSFYRGYDGYTF
J gene: TRBJ2-5; D gene: TRBD1; V gene: TRBV5-1; CDR3 protein: CASSLGTGGSGETQYF
J gene: TRBJ2-2; D gene: .; V gene: TRBV12-5; CDR3 protein: CASGPGHQTGELFF
J gene: TRBJ1-6; D gene: .; V gene: TRBV9; CDR3 protein: CASSASGTNNSPLHF
J gene: TRBJ2-5; D gene: .; V gene: TRBV7-9; CDR3 protein: CASSLGSPETQYF
J gene: TRBJ2-1; D gene: TRBD2; V gene: TRBV20-1; CDR3 protein: CSAQTSGRVTYNEQFF
J gene: TRBJ2-1; D gene: .; V gene: TRBV7-2; CDR3 protein: CASRPRMEGEQFF